This TCR beta chain comes out of a study of CD8 T cells in ankylosing spondylitis. This clonotype was counted ten times or more. Its target is not known. TCRdb passed the 5' RACE reads through MiXCR, listing each CDR3 protein once. The sample lists some 220,000 distinct CDR3 sequences, just under 7.5% seen once, with 12% to 15% in the top ten. Unmatched junction bases numbered 5, after V lost 8 bases and J lost 7 bases. The CDR3 covers 14 residues. The germline CDR1 and CDR2 sequences are WSHSY and SAAADI. Points from the study as a whole: It appeared that ankylosing spondylitis blood was characterized by a TCR beta motif of eight highly homologous variants.

The chain employs TRBV10-2 and TRBJ1-6, with TRBD1 matching over 10 bases. The TCR sequence derives from a male donor with ankylosing spondylitis. Input material: blood, either unsorted or a sorted T cell fraction (not recorded which). This CDR3 reads CASGGGQGNSPLHF. As DNA, the CDR3 is TGCGCCAGCGGGGGGGGACAGGGGAATTCACCCCTCCACTTT.